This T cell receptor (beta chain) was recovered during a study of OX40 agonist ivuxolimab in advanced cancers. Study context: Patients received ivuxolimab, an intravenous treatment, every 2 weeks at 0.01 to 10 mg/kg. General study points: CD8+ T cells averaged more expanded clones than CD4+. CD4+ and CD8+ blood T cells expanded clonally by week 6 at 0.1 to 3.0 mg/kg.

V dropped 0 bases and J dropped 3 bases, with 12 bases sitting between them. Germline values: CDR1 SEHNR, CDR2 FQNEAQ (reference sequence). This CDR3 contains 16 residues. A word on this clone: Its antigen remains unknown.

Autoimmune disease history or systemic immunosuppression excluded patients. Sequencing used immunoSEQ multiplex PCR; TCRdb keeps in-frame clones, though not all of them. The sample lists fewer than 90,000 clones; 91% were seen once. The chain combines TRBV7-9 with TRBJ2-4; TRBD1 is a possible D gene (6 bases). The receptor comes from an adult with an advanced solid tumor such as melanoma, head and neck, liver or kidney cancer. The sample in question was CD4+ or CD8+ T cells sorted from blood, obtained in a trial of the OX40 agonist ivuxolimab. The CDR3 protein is CASSLALGADKNIQYF. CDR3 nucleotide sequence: TGTGCCAGCAGCTTAGCGCTGGGGGCCGACAAAAACATTCAGTACTTC.